This TCR beta chain originates from a study of T cell responses to AZD1222 COVID-19 vaccine. Turning to the study itself: Pooling was applied to second doses at about 4 or about 12 weeks.

About this clone: No antigen is known for it.

Study results and caveats: Only after the peak T cell response were repertoires sampled. Seropositive status at baseline applied to only a handful of AZD1222 recipients. Spike-wide vaccine-associated CD4 TCRs dominated at 160-218 and 743-854.

The CDR3 extends over 15 amino acids. Germline CDR1 reads SGHRS; CDR2 reads YFSETQ. V lost 0 bases to trimming and J lost 1 base, with 8 bases between them. The table came from immunoSEQ multiplex PCR; TCRdb's copy has only in-frame clones and leaves some out. This sample has around 200,000 clones, with roughly 91% found just once. The TCR originated in an adult in good health. The sample was peripheral blood, taken on day 0 of AZD1222 vaccination. This chain connects TRBV5-1 to TRBJ1-3; D gene unclear. The CDR3 nucleotides are TGCGCCAGCAGCTTGGTGGCATCTTCTGGAAACACCATATATTTT. It encodes CASSLVASSGNTIYF.